These 29 T cell receptor beta chains were all obtained from the same sample, sequenced in a study of CD8+ T cells in alopecia areata (dated by TCRdb to 2017 to 2018). Receptors were amplified or captured by the immunoSEQ multiplex PCR assay. RNA was extracted from all samples and reverse transcribed into cDNA, which served as template for TCR sequencing. Not all clones reach the TCRdb copy of this immuneACCESS table, which keeps in-frame sequences only. Checked studies attribute under half of the gap to unresolved V genes and leave the rest unexplained. A total of 150,000 or so clones appear in this sample, roughly 50% of them only once. The ten biggest clones cover 16% of the sample. What this sample's treatment or condition label stands for: oral pan-JAK inhibitor, 5-10 mg twice daily. Here the sequenced sample was CD4+ T cells sorted from blood, taken at approximately week 61, from a patient treated with tofacitinib. Receptors were obtained from a human donor with alopecia areata.

This chain uses TRBV5-1 with TRBJ2-1; a weak D match, TRBD2 (6 bases). Per the germline V gene, CDR1 is SGHRS and CDR2 is YFSETQ. The CDR3 has 14 residues. The V end was cut by 4 bases, the J end by 6 bases, with 14 bases between. As DNA, the CDR3 is TGCGCCAGCAGCACCCGACTAGACCCCAATGAGCAGTTCTTC. It encodes CASSTRLDPNEQFF.

The V and J genes are TRBV5-1 and TRBJ1-4; 9 nucleotides agree with TRBD1. The germline CDR1 and CDR2 sequences are SGHRS and YFSETQ. V was pared by 4 bases and J by 5 bases, with 6 bases of the junction left unmatched. The CDR3 totals 15 residues. The CDR3 nucleotides read TGCGCCAGCAGCGCGGGACAGGGTAGGAATGAAAAACTGTTTTTT. Encoded protein: CASSAGQGRNEKLFF.

The chain is built from TRBV15 and TRBJ2-7; D might be TRBD1 (6 bases). There are 15 residues in the CDR3. The germline gives CDR1 LNHNV, CDR2 YYDKDF (reference sequence). V gave up 0 bases and J gave up 3 bases, with 12 bases separating them. CDR3 sequence reads: CATSRERDIYYEQYF. The DNA of the CDR3 is TGTGCCACCAGCAGAGAACGGGACATATACTACGAGCAGTACTTC.

The rearrangement joins TRBV29-1 to TRBJ1-1; D is unresolved. Germline V CDR1 and CDR2: SQVTM, ANQGSEA. V shed 6 bases and J shed 0 bases, with 8 bases lying between them. There are 12 residues in the CDR3. The CDR3 here is CSVRGMNTEAFF. CDR3 sequence (DNA): TGCAGCGTAAGAGGGATGAACACTGAAGCTTTCTTT.

The chain links TRBV27 to TRBJ2-3, with unresolved D. V dropped 6 bases and J dropped 1 base, with 14 bases sitting between them. The CDR3 has 15 residues. From germline, CDR1 is MNHEY and CDR2 SMNVEV (reference sequence). CDR3: CASRRVAWRTDTQYF. As DNA, the CDR3 is TGTGCCAGCAGACGGGTTGCGTGGCGCACAGATACGCAGTATTTT.

The J gene is TRBJ1-2, the V gene TRBV30, with a tentative D call TRBD1 (5 bases). This CDR3 contains 12 residues. Germline CDR1 and CDR2: GTSNPN and SVGIG (reference sequence). V dropped 7 bases and J dropped 4 bases, with 13 bases sitting between them. The CDR3, as DNA: TGTGCCTCTGCCTCGGGGGTCTATGGCTACACCTTC. Amino acid sequence: CASASGVYGYTF.

This clone was picked up a small number of times. The chain combines TRBV7-8 with TRBJ2-1; 12 bases agree with TRBD2. Germline CDR1 is SGHVS and CDR2 is FQNEAQ. The CDR3 length is 15 residues. V was clipped by 5 bases and J by 7 bases; unmatched bases: 6. The CDR3 here is CASSPRLAGENEQFF. The CDR3 nucleotides are TGTGCCAGCAGCCCTCGACTAGCGGGGGAAAATGAGCAGTTCTTC.

This chain uses TRBV27 with TRBJ1-5; D is ambiguous. Germline lookup yields CDR1 MNHEY and CDR2 SMNVEV (reference sequence). Trimming took off 3 bases at V and 5 bases at J, with 8 bases between the two ends. CDR3 length: 13 amino acids. The CDR3 is CASSFSKYQPQHF. In DNA, the CDR3 is TGTGCCAGCAGTTTTTCTAAGTATCAGCCCCAGCATTTT.

The rearrangement links TRBV6-5 to TRBJ2-2, with no clear D. Germline-derived CDR1 and CDR2 are MNHEY and SVGAGI. V was pared by 6 bases and J by 6 bases, with 14 bases between. CDR3 size: 14 residues. The CDR3 nucleotides read TGTGCCAGCAGGAAGCCGGGCTTTGCCGGGGAGCTGTTTTTT. Translated: CASRKPGFAGELFF.

There are a few counts of this clone. The gene calls are TRBV10-3 and TRBJ2-7; D uncertain. Trimming cost V 6 bases and J 0 bases, with 3 bases left between them. CDR3 length equals 11 residues. The V gene's germline CDR1 is ENHRY and CDR2 SYGVKD. This chain's CDR3 is CAIRDSYEQYF. CDR3 sequence (DNA): TGTGCCATCAGGGACTCCTACGAGCAGTACTTC.

This chain connects TRBV25-1 to TRBJ2-7, with TRBD1 identical over 8 bases. Germline V gene lookup returns CDR1 MGHDK and CDR2 SYGVNS. V was clipped by 5 bases and J by 4 bases; unmatched bases: 4. There are 13 residues in the CDR3. The CDR3 DNA sequence: TGTGCCAGCAGTCTGACAGGGGCGTACGAGCAGTACTTC. Protein sequence: CASSLTGAYEQYF.

This clone was observed a few times. The rearrangement joins TRBV29-1 to TRBJ2-2; TRBD1 aligns across 8 bases. J was trimmed by 5 bases and V by 6 bases; bases with no gene match: 8. The CDR3 totals 14 residues. CDR1 and CDR2 (germline): SQVTM, ANQGSEA. For the CDR3, the DNA is TGCAGCGTCGACGCAGGGGGCGGAACCGGGGAGCTGTTTTTT. It codes for CSVDAGGGTGELFF.

The V and J genes are TRBV29-1 and TRBJ1-1; D not resolved. This CDR3 is built from 13 residues. The ends were cut back, 6 bases at V and 0 bases at J, with 11 bases in the middle. Looked up from germline, CDR1 is SQVTM and CDR2 is ANQGSEA. CDR3 amino acids: CSVMSLMNTEAFF. The CDR3 nucleotides read TGCAGCGTCATGAGCTTAATGAACACTGAAGCTTTCTTT.

This clone showed up just a few times. The chain has TRBV30 and TRBJ1-1; D uncertain. The CDR3 is made up of 13 amino acids. The germline CDR1 and CDR2 sequences are GTSNPN and SVGIG (reference sequence). With 2 bases removed from V and 0 bases from J, the gap between germline ends came to 7 bases. CDR3: CAWSPDLNTEAFF. The CDR3 DNA follows: TGTGCCTGGAGTCCGGATCTGAACACTGAAGCTTTCTTT. The complete variable domain, with remaining parts taken from reference TRBV30 and TRBJ1-1, reads SQTIHQWPATLVQPVGSPLSLECTVEGTSNPNLYWYRQAAGRGLQLLFYSVGIGQISSEVPQNLSASRPQDRQFILSSKKLLLSDSGFYLCAWSPDLNTEAFFGQGTRLTVV.

The chain couples TRBV19 to TRBJ1-6, with 8 nucleotides matching TRBD1. The CDR3 spans 16 residues. Germline lookup yields CDR1 LNHDA and CDR2 SQIVND (reference sequence). Losses at the gene ends were 8 bases for V and 2 bases for J; bases not matched to a gene: 8. The CDR3 DNA sequence: TGTGCCAGTCCCGCCCGACAGGGGCCCTATAATTCACCCCTCCACTTT. Its translation: CASPARQGPYNSPLHF.

V usage is TRBV5-1 and J usage is TRBJ2-3; weak D call: TRBD2 (6 bases). Germline assignment: CDR1 SGHRS and CDR2 YFSETQ. V shed 4 bases and J shed 6 bases, with 12 bases lying between them. This CDR3 spans 13 amino acids. The CDR3 bases are TGCGCCAGCAGCCCCGGTGGGGGGGATACGCAGTATTTT. It codes for CASSPGGGDTQYF.

The gene calls are TRBV5-1 and TRBJ2-7; D is unclear. The CDR3 covers 14 residues. Germline V CDR1 and CDR2: SGHRS, YFSETQ. With 4 bases removed from V and 5 bases from J, the gap between germline ends came to 16 bases. CDR3 residues: CASSPPAGSNEQYF. The CDR3 DNA sequence: TGCGCCAGCAGCCCCCCTGCAGGATCGAACGAGCAGTACTTC.

This chain joins TRBV6-1 and TRBJ1-2; D not certain. The CDR3 is 11 amino acids. With 8 bases removed from V and 4 bases from J, the gap between germline ends came to 8 bases. The germline gives CDR1 MNHNS, CDR2 SASEGT. In DNA, the CDR3 is TGTGCCAGCCGGGTGGTCTATGGCTACACCTTC. This translates into CASRVVYGYTF.

The V and J genes are TRBV29-1 and TRBJ2-5; TRBD1 aligns across 10 bases. The CDR3 has 13 amino acids. CDR1 SQVTM and CDR2 ANQGSEA come from the germline V gene. The V gene end was trimmed by 5 bases and the J gene end by 4 bases; junction bases not matched to a gene: 4. DNA of the CDR3: TGCAGCGTTTCCTGGACAGGGGGAGAGACCCAGTACTTC. Translated: CSVSWTGGETQYF.

The CDR3 region has the DNA TGTGCCTGGAGTGTACGACGGCCAGGGCGCAATCAGCCCCAGCATTTT. This translates into CAWSVRRPGRNQPQHF. The rearrangement uses TRBV30 and TRBJ1-5; D might be TRBD1 (5 bases). V gave up 0 bases and J gave up 2 bases, with 14 bases separating them. This CDR3 comprises 16 residues. The germline V gene encodes CDR1 GTSNPN and CDR2 SVGIG (reference sequence).

This clone was counted only a few times. V is TRBV2 and J is TRBJ2-3, with TRBD2 matching 8 bases. CDR1 SNHLY and CDR2 FYNNEI come from the germline V gene. V dropped 2 bases and J dropped 9; count of bases not matched to a gene: 7. The CDR3 is made up of 14 amino acids. CDR3 sequence (DNA): TGTGCCAGCAGTGAACTCAGCGCGGGGGGCACGCAGTATTTT. This codes for CASSELSAGGTQYF. The full variable domain, rest sourced from reference TRBV2 and TRBJ2-3, is EPEVTQTPSHQVTQMGQEVILRCVPISNHLYFYWYRQILGQKVEFLVSFYNNEISEKSEIFDDQFSVERPDGSNFTLKIRSTKLEDSAMYFCASSELSAGGTQYFGPGTRLTVL.

This clone appeared a few times. The chain uses TRBV25-1 and TRBJ2-3; 11 bases agree with TRBD2. Trimming at V came to 8 bases and at J to 5 bases, leaving 9 bases not matched to a gene. The CDR3 covers 15 residues. The germline gives CDR1 MGHDK, CDR2 SYGVNS. In nucleotides, the CDR3 is TGTGCCAGCGTCCCGGGACTAGCGGAGGAAGATACGCAGTATTTT. This sequence encodes CASVPGLAEEDTQYF. Full variable domain (rest looked up from reference TRBV25-1 and TRBJ2-3): EADIYQTPRYLVIGTGKKITLECSQTMGHDKMYWYQQDPGMELHLIHYSYGVNSTEKGDLSSESTVSRIRTEHFPLTLESARPSHTSQYLCASVPGLAEEDTQYFGPGTRLTVL.

There are a few counts of this clone. The chain couples TRBV9 to TRBJ2-5; the match to TRBD2 covers 7 bases. The V gene's germline CDR1 is SGDLS and CDR2 YYNGEE. The CDR3 consists of 16 residues. The junction had 14 bases not matched to a gene; V was cut back by 4 bases and J by 5 bases. The CDR3 DNA sequence: TGTGCCAGCAGCATCAGCGGGACCATGACCGGGGAGACCCAGTACTTC. It translates to CASSISGTMTGETQYF.

The V call is TRBV7-2, the J call TRBJ2-7; TRBD1 is a possible D gene (6 bases). The CDR3 consists of 13 residues. Per germline, CDR1 SGHTA and CDR2 FQGNSA. Trimming took off 5 bases at V and 0 bases at J, with 8 bases between the two ends. As DNA, the CDR3 is TGTGCCAGCAGCCGGGACACCTCCTACGAGCAGTACTTC. This gives the protein CASSRDTSYEQYF.

In its sample, this clone was seen a few times. The V and J genes are TRBV2 and TRBJ1-3, with D hard to call. V shed 6 bases and J shed 8 bases, with 11 bases lying between them. Germline loops: CDR1 SNHLY, CDR2 FYNNEI. The CDR3 runs to 12 residues. CDR3: CASRSLGDTIYF. CDR3 DNA sequence: TGTGCCAGCAGGAGCTTAGGTGACACCATATATTTT.

This clone turned up a few times. V and J are TRBV2 and TRBJ2-5; D is unclear. The CDR3 runs 13 residues. V lost 6 bases and J lost 0, with 8 bases in between. CDR1 and CDR2 (germline): SNHLY, FYNNEI. CDR3 in DNA: TGTGCCAGCAGAGGAGAGTACCAAGAGACCCAGTACTTC. Its protein is CASRGEYQETQYF.

This chain links TRBV6-4 with TRBJ2-2; no reliable D call. V was shortened by 5 bases and J by 0 bases, with 13 bases between the two germline ends. The CDR3 totals 16 residues. Germline V CDR1 and CDR2: MRHNA, SNTAGT. CDR3 region: CASSSFSTTNTGELFF. DNA of the CDR3: TGTGCCAGCAGTTCGTTTAGCACCACGAACACCGGGGAGCTGTTTTTT.

The V and J genes are TRBV7-9 and TRBJ2-5, with D uncertain. V lost 6 bases, J lost 4 bases, and 9 bases lay in between. CDR3 size: 12 residues. CDR1 SEHNR and CDR2 FQNEAQ come from the germline V gene (reference sequence). The CDR3 region has the DNA TGTGCCAGCAGAAGGACGGGAGAGACCCAGTACTTC. Its translation: CASRRTGETQYF.

This chain connects TRBV7-8 to TRBJ1-6; 8 positions match TRBD1. The CDR3 has 16 amino acids. V lost 4 bases and J lost 7; bases outside the gene matches: 9. Germline V gene lookup returns CDR1 SGHVS and CDR2 FQNEAQ. DNA for the CDR3: TGTGCCAGCAGCTCCGGCATTCGGGACAGGAATTCACCCCTCCACTTT. Protein: CASSSGIRDRNSPLHF. Full variable domain (outside the CDR3, taken from reference TRBV7-8 and TRBJ1-6): GAGVSQSPRYKVAKRGQDVALRCDPISGHVSLFWYQQALGQGPEFLTYFQNEAQLDKSGLPSDRFFAERPEGSVSTLKIQRTQQEDSAVYLCASSSGIRDRNSPLHFGNGTRLTVT.